This TCR beta chain comes out of a study of vaccination and CD4 T cells after COVID-19. Study-level information: Nasal swab PCR showed SARS-CoV-2 in convalescent patients, under ten with mild and one with severe disease. Control cultures were supplied with a CEFX pool, an HIV-1 Nef pool, or no peptide at all.

Treatment defined: roughly ten-day PBMC culture with coronavirus spike peptide pools or control peptides (ViraFEST assay). Oncomine TCR Beta short-read sequencing was applied to DNA from cultured CD4+ T cells. One entry per CDR3 protein results from TCRdb running MiXCR on the PCR reads. Found here are about 4,000 distinct CDR3 sequences, approximately 71% of them singletons; the top ten hold around 35%. Turning to this clonotype: What it binds is unknown.

The CDR3 contains 15 residues. Between the trimmed V and J ends, which lost 0 bases and 5 bases, there was a span of 11 bases. CDR1 and CDR2 (germline): SGHRS, YFSETQ. This chain joins TRBV5-1 and TRBJ2-2; tentative D call: TRBD1 (6 bases). Sequenced material: CD4+ T cells from blood, cultured in vitro. The sequence was obtained from a human donor who had recovered from COVID-19. The CDR3 loop reads CASSLEYRETGELFF. CDR3 coding DNA: TGCGCCAGCAGCTTGGAATACAGGGAGACCGGGGAGCTGTTTTTT. Using reference TRBV5-1 and TRBJ2-2 for the parts outside the CDR3, the full variable domain is KAGVTQTPRYLIKTRGQQVTLSCSPISGHRSVSWYQQTPGQGLQFLFEYFSETQRNKGNFPGRFSGRQFSNSRSEMNVSTLELGDSALYLCASSLEYRETGELFFGEGSRLTVL.